These 21 T cell receptor beta chains were sequenced from one sample in a study of blood T cell repertoires in COVID-19. TCRdb keeps only in-frame clones here, not all; method: immunoSEQ multiplex PCR. Of some 240,000 clones listed, under 90% are singletons. Sequenced input: peripheral blood. All receptors come from a man aged 60 to 75 who had recovered from COVID-19.

The J gene is TRBJ2-1, the V gene TRBV7-8, with 11 bases that match TRBD2. The CDR3 loop spans 16 amino acids. J was trimmed by 10 bases and V by 3 bases; bases with no gene match: 11. Germline CDR1 is SGHVS and CDR2 is FQNEAQ. Written as DNA, the CDR3 is TGTGCCAGCAGCTTCGGTTCTGTACTAGCGGGAGAAGAGCAGTTCTTC. Protein product: CASSFGSVLAGEEQFF.

This chain uses TRBV6-5 with TRBJ1-1; D remains ambiguous. Germline CDR1 reads MNHEY; CDR2 reads SVGAGI. V lost 10 bases and J lost 5, with 20 bases in between. This CDR3 is 14 amino acids long. The chain's CDR3 is CATQAVAQGTEAFF. The CDR3, as DNA: TGTGCCACCCAAGCGGTGGCCCAAGGGACTGAAGCTTTCTTT.

The chain uses TRBV19 and TRBJ2-7; 12 bases are shared with TRBD2. Germline-derived CDR1 and CDR2 are LNHDA and SQIVND (reference sequence). The CDR3 loop spans 15 amino acids. The V segment lost 5 bases and the J segment 5 bases; nucleotides outside the gene matches: 7. As DNA, the CDR3 is TGTGCCAGTAGTCCAATGACTAGCGGGAGCCACGAGCAGTACTTC. As protein: CASSPMTSGSHEQYF.

The chain has TRBV3-1 (or the pseudogene TRBV3-2) and TRBJ1-2; TRBD1 matches 8 bases. The CDR3 consists of 16 residues. V lost 0 bases to trimming and J lost 4 bases; unmatched junction nucleotides: 7. CDR1 and CDR2 (germline): LGHDT, YNNKEL (reference sequence). The CDR3 nucleotides are TGTGCCAGCAGCCAAGATTGGGGGACAGGCGTCTATGGCTACACCTTC. Translating it yields CASSQDWGTGVYGYTF.

The V gene is TRBV18, the J gene TRBJ2-3; 12 bases fit TRBD2. This CDR3 contains 17 residues. Germline-derived CDR1 and CDR2 are KGHSH and LQKENI. After removal of 1 base from V and 0 bases from J, the junction contained 2 bases not matched to a gene. CDR3 protein: CASSPQGTSGSTDTQYF. The DNA of the CDR3 is TGTGCCAGCTCACCACAGGGGACTAGCGGGAGCACAGATACGCAGTATTTT.

The chain couples TRBV12-3 or TRBV12-4 to TRBJ2-1; possibly TRBD1 for D (5 bases). V dropped 1 base and J dropped 9 bases, with 7 bases sitting between them. The CDR3 spans 12 residues. The CDR3 reads CASSLEGPEQFF. The CDR3 nucleotides are TGTGCCAGCAGTTTAGAGGGGCCTGAGCAGTTCTTC.

The chain recombines TRBV29-1 with TRBJ2-2; a weak D match, TRBD2 (7 bases). Germline V gene lookup returns CDR1 SQVTM and CDR2 ANQGSEA. The CDR3 covers 14 residues. CDR3 coding DNA: TGCAGTGTTATTAGGGGGGGGAACACCGGGGAGCTGTTTTTT. Translating gives CSVIRGGNTGELFF.

The rearrangement uses TRBV5-1 and TRBJ2-5; TRBD2 aligns across 10 bases. This CDR3 comprises 15 residues. The germline CDR1 and CDR2 sequences are SGHRS and YFSETQ. With V trimmed by 4 bases and J by 5 bases, 8 bases remained unmatched. The CDR3 loop is CASSPKRGGGETQYF. CDR3 nucleotides: TGCGCCAGCAGCCCCAAGCGGGGGGGCGGGGAGACCCAGTACTTC.

The chain carries TRBV12-5 and TRBJ2-1; unclear D gene. CDR3 length: 13 residues. From germline, CDR1 is LGHNT and CDR2 FRNRAP. V dropped 6 bases and J dropped 8 bases, with 14 bases sitting between them. CDR3 sequence: CASGQSNRDEQFF. CDR3 coding DNA: TGTGCTAGTGGCCAGTCGAACCGGGATGAGCAGTTCTTC.

The gene calls are TRBV7-2 and TRBJ2-7, with D possibly being TRBD1 (5 bases). CDR1 is SGHTA, CDR2 FQGNSA, per germline. The CDR3 is 15 amino acids. Trimming took off 1 base at V and 4 bases at J, with 14 bases between the two ends. The CDR3 nucleotides read TGTGCCAGCAGCTTAGTGCAGGGTGTAGCATACGAGCAGTACTTC. Protein product: CASSLVQGVAYEQYF.

This chain links TRBV5-1 with TRBJ2-1, with D uncertain. Per the germline V gene, CDR1 is SGHRS and CDR2 is YFSETQ. CDR3 length equals 15 residues. The V end was cut by 0 bases, the J end by 2 bases, with 9 bases between. CDR3 coding DNA: TGCGCCAGCAGCTTGGACTGGAGCCCCTACAATGAGCAGTTCTTC. Amino acids: CASSLDWSPYNEQFF. The full variable domain, in which reference TRBV5-1 and TRBJ2-1 provide the parts outside the CDR3, is KAGVTQTPRYLIKTRGQQVTLSCSPISGHRSVSWYQQTPGQGLQFLFEYFSETQRNKGNFPGRFSGRQFSNSRSEMNVSTLELGDSALYLCASSLDWSPYNEQFFGPGTRLTVL.

The chain couples TRBV2 to TRBJ2-3; 8 bases are a match to TRBD2. The V gene end was trimmed by 3 bases and the J gene end by 4 bases; junction bases not matched to a gene: 6. The CDR3 has 15 amino acids. Germline CDR1 and CDR2: SNHLY and FYNNEI. The CDR3 sequence is CASSDRTAGADTQYF. CDR3 sequence (DNA): TGTGCCAGCAGTGACAGGACAGCGGGGGCAGATACGCAGTATTTT.

The chain has TRBV6-6 and TRBJ1-5; no firm D call. Germline V gene sequence: CDR1 MNHNY, CDR2 SVGAGI (reference sequence). V lost 0 bases and J lost 11, with 11 bases in between. The CDR3 spans 13 residues. CDR3 coding DNA: TGTGCCAGCAGTTACTCGGTGAGGGAGGCCCAGCATTTT. Translated: CASSYSVREAQHF.

The genes are TRBV5-1 and TRBJ2-2; a weak D match, TRBD1 (7 bases). Germline V gene data show CDR1 as SGHRS and CDR2 as YFSETQ. The length of the CDR3 is 16 residues. The V gene lost 3 bases and the J gene lost 2 bases, with 14 bases spanning the gap. CDR3 coding DNA: TGCGCCAGCAGCTCAGGGGGACTCCTAAACACCGGGGAGCTGTTTTTT. Translation gives CASSSGGLLNTGELFF.

The rearrangement links TRBV5-1 to TRBJ1-2, with D maybe TRBD1 (5 bases). Germline V CDR1 and CDR2: SGHRS, YFSETQ. Trimming left V 4 bases short and J 6 bases short, with 19 bases between. CDR3 size: 15 residues. CDR3 sequence: CASSPAPGIPHGYTF. The CDR3 coding sequence is TGCGCCAGCAGCCCCGCTCCAGGGATCCCGCATGGCTACACCTTC. Drawing the rest from reference TRBV5-1 and TRBJ1-2, the complete variable domain is KAGVTQTPRYLIKTRGQQVTLSCSPISGHRSVSWYQQTPGQGLQFLFEYFSETQRNKGNFPGRFSGRQFSNSRSEMNVSTLELGDSALYLCASSPAPGIPHGYTFGSGTRLTVV.

This sequence joins TRBV2 and TRBJ2-7; weak D call: TRBD1 (5 bases). Germline CDR1 is SNHLY and CDR2 is FYNNEI. There are 13 residues in the CDR3. Between the trimmed V and J ends, which lost 7 bases and 7 bases, there was a span of 17 bases. CDR3 sequence reads: CASTLFQGTEQYF. The CDR3 DNA reads as TGTGCCAGCACCCTATTTCAGGGAACTGAGCAGTACTTC.

CDR3 loop: CASSDSAGAFEAFF. The CDR3 bases are TGTGCCAGCAGTGATTCCGCAGGGGCATTCGAAGCTTTCTTT. This chain links TRBV2 with TRBJ1-1; D might be TRBD1 (6 bases). Germline V gene sequence: CDR1 SNHLY, CDR2 FYNNEI. Trimming removed 3 bases from V and 8 bases from J, with 16 bases in between. The CDR3 consists of 14 residues.

V and J are TRBV5-6 and TRBJ1-1; 9 positions agree with TRBD1. The CDR3 has 15 residues. Unmatched junction bases numbered 9, after V lost 2 bases and J lost 7 bases. Per the germline V gene, CDR1 is SGHDT and CDR2 is YYEEEE. The CDR3 DNA sequence: TGTGCCAGCAGCTTAGAGGCGGGACAGGGCCATGAAGCTTTCTTT. It encodes CASSLEAGQGHEAFF.

This clone was recorded once. The CDR3 loop is CAWRRDSNSYEQYF. Written as DNA, the CDR3 is TGTGCCTGGAGACGGGACAGCAACTCCTACGAGCAGTACTTC. The chain joins TRBV30 to TRBJ2-7, with 7 positions matching TRBD1. Germline CDR1 reads GTSNPN; CDR2 reads SVGIG (reference sequence). The J segment lost 0 bases and the V segment lost 3 bases, leaving 5 bases of the junction unmatched. The CDR3 extends over 14 amino acids.

The J gene is TRBJ2-2, the V gene TRBV5-1; D perhaps matches TRBD2 (5 bases). The length of the CDR3 is 14 residues. Germline lookup yields CDR1 SGHRS and CDR2 YFSETQ. V gave up 7 bases and J gave up 1 base, with 11 bases separating them. The CDR3 loop reads CASRLDLNTGELFF. CDR3 bases: TGCGCCAGCCGATTGGACTTGAACACCGGGGAGCTGTTTTTT.

V is TRBV6-4 and J is TRBJ1-6, with 9 bases identical to TRBD1. CDR1 MRHNA and CDR2 SNTAGT come from the germline V gene. Germline trimming cut 6 bases from V and 9 bases from J; bases unmatched to any gene: 6. There are 14 residues in the CDR3. The CDR3: CASSAGQGVSPLHF. The CDR3 DNA follows: TGTGCCAGCAGCGCGGGACAGGGCGTTTCACCCCTCCACTTT.